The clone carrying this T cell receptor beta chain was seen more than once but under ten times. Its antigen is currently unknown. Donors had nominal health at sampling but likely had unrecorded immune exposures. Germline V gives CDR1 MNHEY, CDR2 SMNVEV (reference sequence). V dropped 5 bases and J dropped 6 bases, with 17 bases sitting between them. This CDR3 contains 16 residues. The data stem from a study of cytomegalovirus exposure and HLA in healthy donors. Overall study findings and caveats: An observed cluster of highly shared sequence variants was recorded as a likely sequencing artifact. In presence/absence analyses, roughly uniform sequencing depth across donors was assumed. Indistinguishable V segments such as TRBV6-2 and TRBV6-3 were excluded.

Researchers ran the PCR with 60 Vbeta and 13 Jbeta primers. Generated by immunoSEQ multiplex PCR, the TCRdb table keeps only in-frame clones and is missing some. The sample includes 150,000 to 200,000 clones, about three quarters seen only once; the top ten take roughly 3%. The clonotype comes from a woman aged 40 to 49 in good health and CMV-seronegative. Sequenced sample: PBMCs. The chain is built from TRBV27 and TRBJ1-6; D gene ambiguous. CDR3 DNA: TGTGCCAGCAGTCGTCTGACAACGGAAGCTAATTCACCCCTCCACTTT. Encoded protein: CASSRLTTEANSPLHF.